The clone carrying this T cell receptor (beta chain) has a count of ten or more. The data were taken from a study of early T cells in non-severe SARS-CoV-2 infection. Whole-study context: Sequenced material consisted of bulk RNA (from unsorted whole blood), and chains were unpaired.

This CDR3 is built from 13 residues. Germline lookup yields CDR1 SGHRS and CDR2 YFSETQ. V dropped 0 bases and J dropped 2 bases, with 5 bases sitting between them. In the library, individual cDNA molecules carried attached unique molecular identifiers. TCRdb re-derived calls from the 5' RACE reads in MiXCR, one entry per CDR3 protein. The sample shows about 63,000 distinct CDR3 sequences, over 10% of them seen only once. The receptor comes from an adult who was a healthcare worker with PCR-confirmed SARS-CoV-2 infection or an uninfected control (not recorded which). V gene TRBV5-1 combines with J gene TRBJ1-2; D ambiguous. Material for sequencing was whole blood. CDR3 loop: CASSLEGNYGYTF. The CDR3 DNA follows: TGCGCCAGCAGCTTGGAAGGGAACTATGGCTACACCTTC.